The rows below give T cell receptor beta chains drawn from one sample of a study of OX40 agonist ivuxolimab in advanced cancers. Sequenced by immunoSEQ multiplex PCR; TCRdb stores in-frame clones only, minus some. Of fewer than 95,000 clones listed, less than 85% are singletons. The input for sequencing was CD4+ or CD8+ T cells sorted from blood, taken in a trial of the OX40 agonist ivuxolimab. Receptors originate from an adult with an advanced solid tumor such as melanoma, head and neck, liver or kidney cancer. The CDR3 runs from the conserved cysteine through the conserved F or W. The order of the fields is V gene, J gene, clone size, D gene, CDR3 DNA, CDR3 protein. D genes are given only for firm matches. Size tells how often a clone was seen (once, few, many) or the class of an expanded clone, and some rows leave it out.

v_gene: TRBV19; j_gene: TRBJ2-5; abundance: NA; d_gene: TRBD1; CDR3nt: TGTGCCAGTAGTATTGGTCCCCCGACAGGGGTGAGAGAGACCCAGTACTTC; CDR3aa: CASSIGPPTGVRETQYF
v_gene: TRBV27; j_gene: TRBJ2-7; abundance: NA; d_gene: TRBD2; CDR3nt: TGTGCCAGCAGTTCCGGCGGGAGGCTGTACGAGCAGTACTTC; CDR3aa: CASSSGGRLYEQYF
v_gene: TRBV6-6; j_gene: TRBJ1-4; abundance: NA; d_gene: NA; CDR3nt: TGTGCCAGCAGTTACAAAACTCTCCAATGGGAAAAACTGTTTTTT; CDR3aa: CASSYKTLQWEKLFF
v_gene: TRBV5-6; j_gene: TRBJ1-3; abundance: NA; d_gene: NA; CDR3nt: TGTGCCAGCAGCTTAACGGGACGGAGCTCCTGGGGCACCATATATTTT; CDR3aa: CASSLTGRSSWGTIYF
v_gene: TRBV6-5; j_gene: TRBJ2-3; abundance: once; d_gene: NA; CDR3nt: TGTGCCAGCAGGTTCGACATGGCCACAGATACGCAGTATTTT; CDR3aa: CASRFDMATDTQYF
v_gene: TRBV7-3; j_gene: TRBJ2-7; abundance: NA; d_gene: NA; CDR3nt: TGTGCCAGCAGCTTAACGGGTTTCCCCGGGGCCTACGAGCAGTACTTC; CDR3aa: CASSLTGFPGAYEQYF
v_gene: TRBV25-1; j_gene: TRBJ1-2; abundance: medium-sized; d_gene: TRBD1; CDR3nt: TGTGCCAGCGGGGGACAGGGGTATAGCGGCTACACCTTC; CDR3aa: CASGGQGYSGYTF
v_gene: TRBV9; j_gene: TRBJ2-7; abundance: NA; d_gene: TRBD1; CDR3nt: TGTGCCAGCAGCGACCGGGACAGGGGGCGAAAATCCGAGCAGTACTTC; CDR3aa: CASSDRDRGRKSEQYF
v_gene: TRBV6-1; j_gene: TRBJ1-1; abundance: NA; d_gene: NA; CDR3nt: TGTGCCAGCATCCCAGGGATGGCGGGGAACACTGAAGCTTTCTTT; CDR3aa: CASIPGMAGNTEAFF
v_gene: TRBV7-8; j_gene: TRBJ1-1; abundance: NA; d_gene: NA; CDR3nt: TGTGCCAGCAGCTTAGTAAGCGACACTGAAGCTTTCTTT; CDR3aa: CASSLVSDTEAFF
v_gene: TRBV28; j_gene: TRBJ1-2; abundance: NA; d_gene: TRBD1; CDR3nt: TGTGCCAGCAGTCCACAGGGGAGGGAGTTAGTTGGCTACACCTTC; CDR3aa: CASSPQGRELVGYTF
v_gene: TRBV7-8; j_gene: TRBJ2-7; abundance: NA; d_gene: NA; CDR3nt: TGTGCCAGCTGGCCGGGGAGAGCCTTCTCCTACGAGCAGTACTTC; CDR3aa: CASWPGRAFSYEQYF
v_gene: TRBV28; j_gene: TRBJ2-1; abundance: NA; d_gene: TRBD2; CDR3nt: TGTGCCAGCAGTGCACCGGGACTAGTCTCCTATGAGCAGTTCTTC; CDR3aa: CASSAPGLVSYEQFF
v_gene: TRBV6-4; j_gene: TRBJ2-5; abundance: NA; d_gene: TRBD1; CDR3nt: TGTGCCAGCAGTCCGGGACAGGCGTACCAAGAGACCCAGTACTTC; CDR3aa: CASSPGQAYQETQYF
v_gene: TRBV5-1; j_gene: TRBJ1-2; abundance: NA; d_gene: TRBD1; CDR3nt: TGCGCCAGCAGCTGGCGGGACAGCGGTTATGGCTACACCTTC; CDR3aa: CASSWRDSGYGYTF
v_gene: TRBV28; j_gene: TRBJ1-2; abundance: NA; d_gene: NA; CDR3nt: TGTGCCAGCAGTTCCCTTAATGGCTACACCTTC; CDR3aa: CASSSLNGYTF
v_gene: TRBV28; j_gene: TRBJ2-5; abundance: NA; d_gene: NA; CDR3nt: TGTGCCAGCAGTTTACTAGAGACCCAGTACTTC; CDR3aa: CASSLLETQYF
v_gene: TRBV5-6; j_gene: TRBJ2-3; abundance: NA; d_gene: TRBD2; CDR3nt: TGTGCCAGCAGCTTGGTCCCCGGGGGGACCACAGATACGCAGTATTTT; CDR3aa: CASSLVPGGTTDTQYF
v_gene: TRBV7-2; j_gene: TRBJ1-2; abundance: NA; d_gene: NA; CDR3nt: TGTGCCAGCAGCTTTCGGGACCCACGGGGTGATGGCTACACCTTC; CDR3aa: CASSFRDPRGDGYTF
v_gene: TRBV30; j_gene: TRBJ2-1; abundance: NA; d_gene: TRBD2; CDR3nt: TGTGCCTGGAGTGGACTAGCGGAATACAATGAGCAGTTCTTC; CDR3aa: CAWSGLAEYNEQFF
v_gene: TRBV6-5; j_gene: TRBJ1-2; abundance: few; d_gene: TRBD1; CDR3nt: TGTGCCAGCAGTTCCTTGGGACAGGGCCTCTATGGCTACACCTTC; CDR3aa: CASSSLGQGLYGYTF
v_gene: TRBV4-1; j_gene: TRBJ1-4; abundance: NA; d_gene: NA; CDR3nt: TGCGCCAGCAGCCCTCAGGGTAGAGTCGCAACTAATGAAAAACTGTTTTTT; CDR3aa: CASSPQGRVATNEKLFF
v_gene: TRBV6-1; j_gene: TRBJ1-1; abundance: NA; d_gene: NA; CDR3nt: TGTGCCAGCAGCGTCCCAGCTTTTAGGGCTTTCTTT; CDR3aa: CASSVPAFRAFF
v_gene: TRBV4-1; j_gene: TRBJ2-4; abundance: NA; d_gene: TRBD2; CDR3nt: TGCGCCAGCAGCCTGAGCGGGGGGGCCGCCAAAAACATTCAGTACTTC; CDR3aa: CASSLSGGAAKNIQYF
v_gene: TRBV19; j_gene: TRBJ1-4; abundance: once; d_gene: NA; CDR3nt: TGTGCCAGTAGTACGGGTTCAGGGTATGAAAAACTGTTTTTT; CDR3aa: CASSTGSGYEKLFF
v_gene: TRBV18; j_gene: TRBJ1-1; abundance: NA; d_gene: TRBD1; CDR3nt: TGTGCCAGCTCACTAGGGGGCGGGAACACTGAAGCTTTCTTT; CDR3aa: CASSLGGGNTEAFF
v_gene: TRBV4-1; j_gene: TRBJ2-7; abundance: NA; d_gene: NA; CDR3nt: TGCGCCAGCAGCCAAATCGTAGGGGATTCCTACGAGCAGTACTTC; CDR3aa: CASSQIVGDSYEQYF